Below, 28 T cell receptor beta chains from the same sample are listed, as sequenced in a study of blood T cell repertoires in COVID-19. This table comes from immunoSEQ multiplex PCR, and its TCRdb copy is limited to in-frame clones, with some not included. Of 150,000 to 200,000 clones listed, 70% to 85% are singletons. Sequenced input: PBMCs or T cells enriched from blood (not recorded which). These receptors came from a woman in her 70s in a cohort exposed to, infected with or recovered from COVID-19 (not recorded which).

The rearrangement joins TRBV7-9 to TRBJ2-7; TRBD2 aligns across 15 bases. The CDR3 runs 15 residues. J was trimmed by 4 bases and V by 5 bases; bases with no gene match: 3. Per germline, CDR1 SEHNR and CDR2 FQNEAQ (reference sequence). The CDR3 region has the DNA TGTGCCAGCAGCATAGGGACTAGCGGGGGGTACGAGCAGTACTTC. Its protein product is CASSIGTSGGYEQYF.

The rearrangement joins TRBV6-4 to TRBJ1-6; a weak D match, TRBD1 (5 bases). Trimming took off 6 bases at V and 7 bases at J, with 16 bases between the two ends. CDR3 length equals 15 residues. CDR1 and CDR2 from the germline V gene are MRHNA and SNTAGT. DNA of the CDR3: TGTGCCAGCAGCGCCCTGGGGCCAGAAAATTCACCCCTCCACTTT. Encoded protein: CASSALGPENSPLHF.

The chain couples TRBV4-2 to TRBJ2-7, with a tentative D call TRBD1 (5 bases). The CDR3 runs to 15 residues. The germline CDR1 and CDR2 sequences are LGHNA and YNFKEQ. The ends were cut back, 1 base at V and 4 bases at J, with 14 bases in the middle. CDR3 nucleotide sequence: TGTGCCAGCAGCCAAGCAGGGCTTGAATCATACGAGCAGTACTTC. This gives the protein CASSQAGLESYEQYF.

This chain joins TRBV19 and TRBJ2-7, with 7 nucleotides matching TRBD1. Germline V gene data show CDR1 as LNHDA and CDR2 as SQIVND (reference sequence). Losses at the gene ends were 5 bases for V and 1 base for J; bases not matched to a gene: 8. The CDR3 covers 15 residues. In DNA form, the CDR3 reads TGTGCCAGTAGTGATGGACAGGAGAGATCCTACGAGCAGTACTTC. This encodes CASSDGQERSYEQYF.

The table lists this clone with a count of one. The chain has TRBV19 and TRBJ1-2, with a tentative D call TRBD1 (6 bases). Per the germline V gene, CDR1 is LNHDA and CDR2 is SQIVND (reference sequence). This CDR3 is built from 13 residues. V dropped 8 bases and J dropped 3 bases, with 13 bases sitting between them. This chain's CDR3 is CASRRTVDYGYTF. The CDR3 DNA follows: TGTGCCAGTCGAAGGACAGTTGACTATGGCTACACCTTC. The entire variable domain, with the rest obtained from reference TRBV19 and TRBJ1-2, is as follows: DGGITQSPKYLFRKEGQNVTLSCEQNLNHDAMYWYRQDPGQGLRLIYYSQIVNDFQKGDIAEGYSVSREKKESFPLTVTSAQKNPTAFYLCASRRTVDYGYTFGSGTRLTVV.

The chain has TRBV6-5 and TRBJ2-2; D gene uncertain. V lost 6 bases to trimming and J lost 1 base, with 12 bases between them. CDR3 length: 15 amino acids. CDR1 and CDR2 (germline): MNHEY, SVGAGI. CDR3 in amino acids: CASSRQGMNTGELFF. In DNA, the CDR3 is TGTGCCAGCAGCAGACAAGGCATGAACACCGGGGAGCTGTTTTTT.

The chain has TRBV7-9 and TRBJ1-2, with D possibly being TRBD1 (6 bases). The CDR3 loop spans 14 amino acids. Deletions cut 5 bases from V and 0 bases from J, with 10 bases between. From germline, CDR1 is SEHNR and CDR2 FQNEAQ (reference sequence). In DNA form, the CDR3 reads TGTGCCAGCAGCCCTCCAGGGGCTAACTATGGCTACACCTTC. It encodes CASSPPGANYGYTF.

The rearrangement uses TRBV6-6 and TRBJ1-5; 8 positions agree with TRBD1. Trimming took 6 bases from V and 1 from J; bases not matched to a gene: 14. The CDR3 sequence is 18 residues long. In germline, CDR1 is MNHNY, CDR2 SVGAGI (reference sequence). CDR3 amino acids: CASRRTQGALRSNQPQHF. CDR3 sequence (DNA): TGTGCCAGCAGGCGAACCCAGGGGGCCCTTAGGAGCAATCAGCCCCAGCATTTT.

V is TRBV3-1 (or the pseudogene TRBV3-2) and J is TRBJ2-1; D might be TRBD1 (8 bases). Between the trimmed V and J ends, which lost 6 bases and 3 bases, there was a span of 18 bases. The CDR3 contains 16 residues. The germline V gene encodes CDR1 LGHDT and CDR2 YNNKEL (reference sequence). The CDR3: CASSSNRGTIYNEQFF. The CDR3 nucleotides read TGTGCCAGCAGTTCAAACAGGGGGACTATCTACAATGAGCAGTTCTTC.

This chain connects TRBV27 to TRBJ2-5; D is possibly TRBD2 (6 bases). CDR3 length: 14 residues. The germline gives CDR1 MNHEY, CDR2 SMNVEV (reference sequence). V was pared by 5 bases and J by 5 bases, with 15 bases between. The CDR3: CASSPGLRWETQYF. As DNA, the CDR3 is TGTGCCAGCAGTCCGGGACTCCGGTGGGAGACCCAGTACTTC.

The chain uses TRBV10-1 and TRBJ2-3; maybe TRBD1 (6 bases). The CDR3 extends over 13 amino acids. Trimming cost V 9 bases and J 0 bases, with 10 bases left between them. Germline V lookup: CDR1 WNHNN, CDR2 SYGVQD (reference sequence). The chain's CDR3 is CASNDRSTDTQYF. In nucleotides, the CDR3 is TGCGCCAGTAACGACAGGAGCACAGATACGCAGTATTTT.

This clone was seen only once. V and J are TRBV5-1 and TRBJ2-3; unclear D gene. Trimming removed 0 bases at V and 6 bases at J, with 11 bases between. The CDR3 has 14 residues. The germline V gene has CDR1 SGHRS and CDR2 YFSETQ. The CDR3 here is CASSLVLPRDTQYF. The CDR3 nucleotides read TGCGCCAGCAGCTTGGTGCTCCCTCGGGATACGCAGTATTTT.

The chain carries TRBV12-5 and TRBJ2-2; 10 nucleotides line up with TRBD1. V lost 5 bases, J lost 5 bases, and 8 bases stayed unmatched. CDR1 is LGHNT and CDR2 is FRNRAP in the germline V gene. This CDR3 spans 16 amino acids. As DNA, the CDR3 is TGTGCTAGTGGTCCCCGACAGGGGGCGAGGACCGGGGAGCTGTTTTTT. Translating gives CASGPRQGARTGELFF.

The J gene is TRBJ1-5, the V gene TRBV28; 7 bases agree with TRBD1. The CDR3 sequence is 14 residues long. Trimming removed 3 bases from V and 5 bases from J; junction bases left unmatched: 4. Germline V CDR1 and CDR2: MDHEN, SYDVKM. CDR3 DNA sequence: TGTGCCAGCAGTTTTGACAGGGCTTATCAGCCCCAGCATTTT. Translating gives CASSFDRAYQPQHF.

The CDR3 sequence is CASGETQAPYGYTF. DNA of the CDR3: TGTGCCAGCGGGGAGACACAAGCTCCCTATGGCTACACCTTC. V gene TRBV28 combines with J gene TRBJ1-2; no reliable D call. This CDR3 is built from 14 residues. Germline-derived CDR1 and CDR2 are MDHEN and SYDVKM. V dropped 8 bases and J dropped 4 bases, with 17 bases sitting between them.

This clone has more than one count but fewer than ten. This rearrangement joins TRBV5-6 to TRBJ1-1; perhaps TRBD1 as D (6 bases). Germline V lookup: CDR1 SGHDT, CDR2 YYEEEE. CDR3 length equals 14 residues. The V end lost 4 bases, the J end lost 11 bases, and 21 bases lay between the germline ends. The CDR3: CASSPTSRGVDAFF. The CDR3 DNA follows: TGTGCCAGCAGCCCCACCTCCAGGGGAGTGGATGCTTTCTTT.

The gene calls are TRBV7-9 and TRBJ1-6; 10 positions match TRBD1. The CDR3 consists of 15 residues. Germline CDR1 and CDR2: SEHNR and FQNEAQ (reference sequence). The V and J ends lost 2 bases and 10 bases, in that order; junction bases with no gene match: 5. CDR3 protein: CASSLPGTGESPLHF. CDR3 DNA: TGTGCCAGCAGCTTACCCGGGACAGGGGAGTCACCCCTCCACTTT.

The CDR3 DNA follows: TGCGCCAGCAGCTTGGCCCGAGGGGGCGAGCAGTTCTTC. It is translated as CASSLARGGEQFF. This chain joins TRBV5-1 and TRBJ2-1, with TRBD1 matching over 7 bases. The CDR3 is made up of 13 amino acids. CDR1 SGHRS and CDR2 YFSETQ come from the germline V gene. J gave up 10 bases and V 0 bases, and 4 bases lay outside the gene matches.

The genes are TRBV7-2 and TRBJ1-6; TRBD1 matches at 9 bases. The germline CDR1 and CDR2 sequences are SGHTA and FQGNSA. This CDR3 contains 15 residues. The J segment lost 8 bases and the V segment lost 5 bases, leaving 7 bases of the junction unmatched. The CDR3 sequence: CASSIGGQGYSPLHF. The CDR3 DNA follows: TGTGCCAGCAGCATAGGGGGACAGGGTTATTCACCCCTCCACTTT.

The CDR3 bases are TGTGCCAGCAGCTCTACTAGCGGGAGGGCCTACGAGCAGTACTTC. Translation gives CASSSTSGRAYEQYF. The gene calls are TRBV7-2 and TRBJ2-7; 13 bases align to TRBD2. After removal of 4 bases from V and 2 bases from J, the junction contained 2 bases not matched to a gene. The germline CDR1 and CDR2 sequences are SGHTA and FQGNSA. The CDR3 totals 15 residues. Full variable domain (rest looked up from reference TRBV7-2 and TRBJ2-7): GAGVSQSPSNKVTEKGKDVELRCDPISGHTALYWYRQSLGQGLEFLIYFQGNSAPDKSGLPSDRFSAERTGGSVSTLTIQRTQQEDSAVYLCASSSTSGRAYEQYFGPGTRLTVT.

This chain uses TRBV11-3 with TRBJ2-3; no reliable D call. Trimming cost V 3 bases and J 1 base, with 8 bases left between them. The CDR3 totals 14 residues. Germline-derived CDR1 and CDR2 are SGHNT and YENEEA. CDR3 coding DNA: TGTGCCAGCAGCTTCGGTTTGGGCACAGATACGCAGTATTTT. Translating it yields CASSFGLGTDTQYF.

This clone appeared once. CDR3 residues: CASSFADARGYGYTF. The DNA of the CDR3 is TGTGCCAGCAGTTTTGCTGACGCCCGCGGCTATGGCTACACCTTC. The chain links TRBV28 to TRBJ1-2; no definite D call. Germline CDR1 and CDR2: MDHEN and SYDVKM. V lost 3 bases and J 4 bases, leaving 15 bases between the germline ends. The CDR3 runs to 15 residues.

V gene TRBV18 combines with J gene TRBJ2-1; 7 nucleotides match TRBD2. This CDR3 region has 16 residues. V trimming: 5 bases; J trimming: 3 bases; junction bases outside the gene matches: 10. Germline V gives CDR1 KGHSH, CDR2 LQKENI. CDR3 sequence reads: CASSAQVAGVYNEQFF. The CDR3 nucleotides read TGTGCCAGCTCAGCTCAGGTCGCGGGAGTCTACAATGAGCAGTTCTTC.

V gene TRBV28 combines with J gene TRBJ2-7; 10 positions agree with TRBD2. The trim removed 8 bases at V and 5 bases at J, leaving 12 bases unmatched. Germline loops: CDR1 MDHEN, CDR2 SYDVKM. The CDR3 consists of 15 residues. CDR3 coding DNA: TGTGCCAGCGAAGCCACGCTAGCGGGAGCTGACGAGCAGTACTTC. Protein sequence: CASEATLAGADEQYF.

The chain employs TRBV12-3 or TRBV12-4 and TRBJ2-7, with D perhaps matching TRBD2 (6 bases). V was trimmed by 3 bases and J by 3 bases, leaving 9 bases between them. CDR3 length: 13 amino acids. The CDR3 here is CASSFGGSYEQYF. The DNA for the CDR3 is TGTGCCAGCAGTTTTGGAGGGAGCTACGAGCAGTACTTC.

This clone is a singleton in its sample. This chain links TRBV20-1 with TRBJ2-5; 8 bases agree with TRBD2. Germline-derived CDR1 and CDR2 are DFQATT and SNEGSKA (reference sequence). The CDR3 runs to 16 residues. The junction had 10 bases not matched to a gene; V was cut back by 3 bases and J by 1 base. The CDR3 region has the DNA TGCAGTGCTAGTCCCCCAGCGGGAGCTATCCAAGAGACCCAGTACTTC. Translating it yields CSASPPAGAIQETQYF.

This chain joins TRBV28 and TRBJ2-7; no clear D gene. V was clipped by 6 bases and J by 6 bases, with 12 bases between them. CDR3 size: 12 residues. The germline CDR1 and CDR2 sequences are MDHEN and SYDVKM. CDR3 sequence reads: CASSRPVSEQYF. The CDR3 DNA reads TGTGCCAGCAGCCGTCCGGTAAGCGAGCAGTACTTC.

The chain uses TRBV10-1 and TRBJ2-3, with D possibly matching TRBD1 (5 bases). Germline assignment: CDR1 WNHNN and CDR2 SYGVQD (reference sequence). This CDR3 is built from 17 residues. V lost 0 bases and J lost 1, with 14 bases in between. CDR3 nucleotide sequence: TGCGCCAGCAGTGAGTCCGGACCAAAAGGGGGCACAGATACGCAGTATTTT. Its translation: CASSESGPKGGTDTQYF.